This T cell receptor (beta chain) was captured by sequencing in a study of blood T cells in healthy people across ages. A second roughly 7 to 11 cycle PCR used barcoded and J-beta primers. TCRdb independently ran MiXCR on the 5' RACE reads; one entry per CDR3 protein. The data contain around 800,000 distinct CDR3 sequences, 53% of them seen just once; the ten biggest clones take up about 42%. The CDR3 spans 15 residues. From germline, CDR1 is SGHVS and CDR2 FQNEAQ. This clonotype was obtained from a man older than 75 in good health. The rearrangement joins TRBV7-8 to TRBJ2-1, with D possibly matching TRBD1 (6 bases). With the DNA end fitting TRBJ2-7 better, the J assignment may be wrong. Input material: blood. CDR3 loop: CASSLRDTNPYEQYF. In DNA, the CDR3 is TGTGCCAGCAGCTTAAGGGACACCAACCCCTACGAGCAGTACTTC.